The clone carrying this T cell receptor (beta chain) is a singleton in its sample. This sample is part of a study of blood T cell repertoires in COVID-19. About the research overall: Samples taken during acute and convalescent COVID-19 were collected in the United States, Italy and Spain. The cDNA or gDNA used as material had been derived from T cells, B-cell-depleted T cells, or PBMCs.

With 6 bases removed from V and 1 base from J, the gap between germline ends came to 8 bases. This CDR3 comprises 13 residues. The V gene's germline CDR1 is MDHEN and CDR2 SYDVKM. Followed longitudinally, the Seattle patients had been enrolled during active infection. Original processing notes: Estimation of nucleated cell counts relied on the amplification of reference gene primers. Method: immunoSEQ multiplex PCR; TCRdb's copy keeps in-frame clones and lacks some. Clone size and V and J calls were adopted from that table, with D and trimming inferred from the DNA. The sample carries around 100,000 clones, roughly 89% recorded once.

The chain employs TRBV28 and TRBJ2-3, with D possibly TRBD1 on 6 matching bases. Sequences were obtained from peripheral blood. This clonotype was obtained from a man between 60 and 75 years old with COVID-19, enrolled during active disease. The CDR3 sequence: CASRDSRTDTQYF. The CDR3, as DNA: TGTGCCAGCAGGGACAGCCGCACAGATACGCAGTATTTT.